The clone carrying this TCR beta chain was seen a few times. This specimen belongs to a study of blood T cells in healthy people across ages. V was shortened by 0 bases and J by 4 bases, with 6 bases between the two germline ends. CDR1 is LGHNA, CDR2 YSLEER, per germline. This CDR3 comprises 13 residues. The use of a sample-barcoded 5' primer and a J-beta primer mix characterized a second PCR of about 7 to 12 cycles. TCRdb re-derived calls from the 5' RACE reads in MiXCR, one entry per CDR3 protein. The sample has 550,000 to 750,000 distinct CDR3 sequences, roughly 21% seen once; the top ten hold around 3.4%.

The sequence came from a man aged 65-85 years in good health. Sequencing was performed on blood. This chain links TRBV4-3 with TRBJ1-1; D not certain. The CDR3 region is CASSQDMGTEAFF. The CDR3 nucleotides are TGCGCCAGCAGCCAAGATATGGGCACTGAAGCTTTCTTT.